Sequencing of this TCR beta chain was carried out in a study of a mutant IDH1 vaccine in newly diagnosed glioma. Note on this clone: Its antigen is unknown.

Germline trimming cut 5 bases from V and 10 bases from J; bases unmatched to any gene: 14. CDR1 is SEHNR, CDR2 FQNEAQ, per germline (reference sequence). The CDR3 runs to 17 residues. General study points: Top-clonotype changes in peripheral T cells seemed unrelated to pseudoprogression. Most patients, 90% to 95%, showed vaccine-induced immune responses.

Time point specified: week 47, end of study. Topical imiquimod accompanied each vaccine dose, which consisted of 300 ug of mutant IDH1 20-mer peptide. TCRdb's copy holds only in-frame clones and misses some; the assay was immunoSEQ multiplex PCR. The data show about 34,000 clones, with about 87% seen just once and about 12% held by the top ten. The V call is TRBV7-9, the J call TRBJ1-6; the match to TRBD1 covers 10 bases. The TCR sequence derives from a woman under 40 with glioma. The specimen was PBMCs, collected from a glioma patient whose treatment included an IDH1 peptide vaccine. DNA for the CDR3: TGTGCCAGCAGCCCCACAGCCGAGACAGGGGGCGGGTCACCCCTCCACTTT. It encodes CASSPTAETGGGSPLHF.